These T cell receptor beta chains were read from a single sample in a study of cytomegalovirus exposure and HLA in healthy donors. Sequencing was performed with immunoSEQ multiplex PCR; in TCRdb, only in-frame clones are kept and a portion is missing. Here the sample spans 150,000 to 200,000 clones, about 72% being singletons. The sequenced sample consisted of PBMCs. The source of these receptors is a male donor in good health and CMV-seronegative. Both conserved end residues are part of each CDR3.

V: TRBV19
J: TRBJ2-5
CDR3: CASSGSSLETQYF

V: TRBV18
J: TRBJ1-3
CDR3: CASSLRDISGNTIYF

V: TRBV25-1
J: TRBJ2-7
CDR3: CASSVALEQYF

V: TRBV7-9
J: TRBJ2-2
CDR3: CASTPTSGSNTGELFF

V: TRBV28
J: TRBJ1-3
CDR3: CASSPWSGGPGNTIYF

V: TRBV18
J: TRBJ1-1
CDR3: CASSPQPGNTEAFF

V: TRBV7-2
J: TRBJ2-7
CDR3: CASRIAGGPNYEQYF

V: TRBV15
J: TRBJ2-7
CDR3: CATSRDRGTYEQYF

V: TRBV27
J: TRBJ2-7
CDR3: CASSAYTTGGAPYEQYF

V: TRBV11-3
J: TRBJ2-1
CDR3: CASSHDSFSGQFF

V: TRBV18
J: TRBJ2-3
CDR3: CASRLDRVTDTQYF

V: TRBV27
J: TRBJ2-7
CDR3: CASSTRPQGSSEQYF

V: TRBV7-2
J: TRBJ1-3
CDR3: CASRQGTSGNTIYF

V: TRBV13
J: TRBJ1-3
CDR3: CASSLRQGRSGNTIYF

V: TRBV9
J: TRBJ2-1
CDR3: CASSASSQGPRFF

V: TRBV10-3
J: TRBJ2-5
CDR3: CAIRATGEETQYF

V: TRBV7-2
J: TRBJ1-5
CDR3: CASSLVGSRVNSNQPQHF

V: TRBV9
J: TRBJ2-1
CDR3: CASSVEDSSYNEQFF

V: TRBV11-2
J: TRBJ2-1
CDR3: CASSLIVRRNEQFF

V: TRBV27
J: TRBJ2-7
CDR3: CASSLKQPGSTASGSSGEQYF

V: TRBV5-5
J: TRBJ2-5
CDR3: CASSVGTRGQETQYF

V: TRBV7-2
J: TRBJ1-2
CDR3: CASSSYPGTGGNYGYTF

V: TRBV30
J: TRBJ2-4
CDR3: CAWAPGTTVNIQYF

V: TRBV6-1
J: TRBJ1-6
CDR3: CASSDDSYGNSPLHF

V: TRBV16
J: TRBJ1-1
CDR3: CASSPERGGTEAFF

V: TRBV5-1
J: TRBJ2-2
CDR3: CASNSGTGAAGELFF

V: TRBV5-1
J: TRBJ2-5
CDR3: CASSLAPGVGETQYF

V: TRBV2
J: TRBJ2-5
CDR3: CASSIITLAEQETQYF

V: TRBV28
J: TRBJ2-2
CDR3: CASSLGGTGELFF

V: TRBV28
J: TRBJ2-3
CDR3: CASTQSGAGVSDTQYF

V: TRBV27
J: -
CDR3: CASSLYGRGGEQYF

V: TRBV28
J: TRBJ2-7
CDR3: CASSRSGPLAEQYF

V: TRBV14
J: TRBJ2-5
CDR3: CASSQDPAGKETQYF